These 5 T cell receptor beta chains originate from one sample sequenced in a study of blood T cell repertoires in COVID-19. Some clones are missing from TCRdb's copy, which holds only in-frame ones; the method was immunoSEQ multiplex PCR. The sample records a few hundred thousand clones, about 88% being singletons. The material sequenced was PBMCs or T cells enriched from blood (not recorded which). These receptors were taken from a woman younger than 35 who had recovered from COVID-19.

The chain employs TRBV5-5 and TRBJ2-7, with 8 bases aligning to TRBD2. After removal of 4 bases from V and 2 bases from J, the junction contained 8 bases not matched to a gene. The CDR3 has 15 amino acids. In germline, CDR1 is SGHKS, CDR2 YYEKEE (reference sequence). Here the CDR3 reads CASSLLLAGTYEQYF. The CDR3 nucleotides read TGTGCCAGCAGCCTCCTCTTAGCGGGGACCTACGAGCAGTACTTC.

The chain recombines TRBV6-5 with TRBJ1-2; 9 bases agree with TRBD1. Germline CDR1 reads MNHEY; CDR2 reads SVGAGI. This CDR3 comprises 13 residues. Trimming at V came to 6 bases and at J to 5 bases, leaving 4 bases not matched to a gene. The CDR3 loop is CASRPTGGYGYTF. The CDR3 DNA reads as TGTGCCAGCAGGCCGACAGGGGGATATGGCTACACCTTC.

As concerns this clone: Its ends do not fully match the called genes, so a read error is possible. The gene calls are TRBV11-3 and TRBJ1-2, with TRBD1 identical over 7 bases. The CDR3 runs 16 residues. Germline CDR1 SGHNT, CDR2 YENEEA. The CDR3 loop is CASSFPGGRRGYDYTF. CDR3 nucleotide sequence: TGTGCCAGCAGCTTTCCGGGCGGCCGCAGGGGGTATGACTACACCTTC.

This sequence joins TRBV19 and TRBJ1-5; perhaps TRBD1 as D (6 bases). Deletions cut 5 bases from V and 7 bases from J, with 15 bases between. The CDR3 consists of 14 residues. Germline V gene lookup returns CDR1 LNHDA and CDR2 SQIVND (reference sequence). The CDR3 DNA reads TGTGCCAGTAGTCCTCAGGGGTCGAGGCAGCCCCAGCATTTT. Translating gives CASSPQGSRQPQHF.

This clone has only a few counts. CDR3 protein: CASSKRTDRPVNTEAFF. In DNA, the CDR3 is TGTGCCAGTAGTAAAAGGACAGATCGCCCAGTGAACACTGAAGCTTTCTTT. V and J are TRBV19 and TRBJ1-1, with D possibly matching TRBD1 (6 bases). The germline CDR1 and CDR2 sequences are LNHDA and SQIVND (reference sequence). V lost 4 bases and J lost 0, with 18 bases in between. The CDR3 spans 17 residues.